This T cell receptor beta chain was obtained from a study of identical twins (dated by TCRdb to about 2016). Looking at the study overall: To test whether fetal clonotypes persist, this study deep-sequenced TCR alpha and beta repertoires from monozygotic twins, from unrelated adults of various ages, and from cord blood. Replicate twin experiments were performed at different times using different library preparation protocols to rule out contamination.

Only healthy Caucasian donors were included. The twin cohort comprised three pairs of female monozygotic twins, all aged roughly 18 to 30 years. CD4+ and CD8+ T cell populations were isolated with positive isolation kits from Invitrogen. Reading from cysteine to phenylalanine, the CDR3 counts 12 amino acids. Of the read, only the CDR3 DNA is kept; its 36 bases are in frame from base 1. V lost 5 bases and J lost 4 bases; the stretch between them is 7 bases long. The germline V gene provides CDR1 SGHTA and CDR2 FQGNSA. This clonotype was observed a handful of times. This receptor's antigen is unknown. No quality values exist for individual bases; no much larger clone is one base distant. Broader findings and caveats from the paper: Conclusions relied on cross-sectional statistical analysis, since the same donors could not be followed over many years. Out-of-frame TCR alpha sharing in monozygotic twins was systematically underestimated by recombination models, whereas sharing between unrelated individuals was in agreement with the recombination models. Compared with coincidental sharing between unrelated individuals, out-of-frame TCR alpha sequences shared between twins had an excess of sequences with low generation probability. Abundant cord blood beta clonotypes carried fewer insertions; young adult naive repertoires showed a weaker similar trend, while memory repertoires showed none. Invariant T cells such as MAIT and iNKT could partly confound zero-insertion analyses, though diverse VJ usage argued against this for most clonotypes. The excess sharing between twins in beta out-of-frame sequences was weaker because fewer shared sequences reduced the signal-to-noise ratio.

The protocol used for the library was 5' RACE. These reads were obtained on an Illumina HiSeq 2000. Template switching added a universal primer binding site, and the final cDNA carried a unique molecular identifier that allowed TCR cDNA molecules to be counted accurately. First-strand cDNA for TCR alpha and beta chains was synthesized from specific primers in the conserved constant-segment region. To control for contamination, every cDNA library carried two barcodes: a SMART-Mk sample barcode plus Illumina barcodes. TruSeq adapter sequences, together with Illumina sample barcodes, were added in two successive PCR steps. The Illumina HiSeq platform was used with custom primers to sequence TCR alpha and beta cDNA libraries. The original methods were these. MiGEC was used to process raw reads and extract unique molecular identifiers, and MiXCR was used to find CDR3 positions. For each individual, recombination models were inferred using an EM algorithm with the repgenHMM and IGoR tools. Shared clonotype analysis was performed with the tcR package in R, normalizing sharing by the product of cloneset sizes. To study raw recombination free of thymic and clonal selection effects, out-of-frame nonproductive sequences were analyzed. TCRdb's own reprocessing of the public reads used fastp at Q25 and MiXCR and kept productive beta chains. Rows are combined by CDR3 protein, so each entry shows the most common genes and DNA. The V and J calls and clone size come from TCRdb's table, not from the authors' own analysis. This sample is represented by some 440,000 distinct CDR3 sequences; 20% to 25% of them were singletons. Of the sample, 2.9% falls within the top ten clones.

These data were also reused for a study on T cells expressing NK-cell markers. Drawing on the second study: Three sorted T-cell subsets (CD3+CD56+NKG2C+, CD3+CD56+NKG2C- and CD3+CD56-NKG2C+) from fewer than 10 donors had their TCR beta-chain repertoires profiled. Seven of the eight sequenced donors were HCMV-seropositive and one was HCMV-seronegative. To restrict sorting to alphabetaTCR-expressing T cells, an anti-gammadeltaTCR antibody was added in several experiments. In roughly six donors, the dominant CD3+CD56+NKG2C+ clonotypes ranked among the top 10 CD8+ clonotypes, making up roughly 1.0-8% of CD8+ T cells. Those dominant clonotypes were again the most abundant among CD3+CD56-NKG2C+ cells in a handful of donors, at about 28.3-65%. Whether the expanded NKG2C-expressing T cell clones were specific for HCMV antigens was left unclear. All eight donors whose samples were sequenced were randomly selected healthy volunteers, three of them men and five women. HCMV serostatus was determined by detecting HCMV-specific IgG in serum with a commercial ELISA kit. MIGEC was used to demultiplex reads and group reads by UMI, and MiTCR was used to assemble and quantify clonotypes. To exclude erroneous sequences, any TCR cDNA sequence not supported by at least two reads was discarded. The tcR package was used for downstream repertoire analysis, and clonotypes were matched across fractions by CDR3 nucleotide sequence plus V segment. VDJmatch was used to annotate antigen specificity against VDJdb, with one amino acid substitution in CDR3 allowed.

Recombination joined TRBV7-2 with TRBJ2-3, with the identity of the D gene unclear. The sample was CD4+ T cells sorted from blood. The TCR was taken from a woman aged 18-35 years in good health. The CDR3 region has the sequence CASSPTSDTQYF. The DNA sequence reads TGTGCCAGCAGCCCGACATCAGATACGCAGTATTTT.